A single TCR beta chain is shown here with its context. The antigen is undetermined. With 60 Vbeta and 13 Jbeta primers, the PCR was carried out. Repertoires were generated with immunoSEQ multiplex PCR, while TCRdb's copy carries only in-frame clones and drops some. This table lists approximately 110,000 clones. Trimming took off 0 bases at V and 5 bases at J, with 8 bases between the two ends. The germline V gene encodes CDR1 SGHRS and CDR2 YFSETQ. The CDR3 sequence is 13 residues long. This entry belongs to a study of cytomegalovirus exposure and HLA in healthy donors. Study-wide points: Most TCR sequences showed up rarely, but some public TCRs showed up in many donors. V- and J-gene trimming in TCR beta was tied to a missense DCLRE1C variant by an analysis performed later. In vitro experiments confirmed that a few CMV-associated chains were specific for CMV antigens. It was only CMV serostatus that was available as immune exposure information.

The specimen was PBMCs. This TCR came from a man under 40 in good health and CMV-seronegative. The V call is TRBV5-1, the J call TRBJ1-1; maybe TRBD1 (5 bases). The CDR3, as DNA: TGCGCCAGCAGCTTGGGGGGCGGTACTGAAGCTTTCTTT. Its translation: CASSLGGGTEAFF.